The present T cell receptor (beta chain) was sequenced within a study of blood T cell repertoires in COVID-19. Study in general: Samples came from the United States, Italy and Spain, spanning acute and convalescent COVID-19. T cells, B-cell-depleted T cells, or PBMCs supplied cDNA or gDNA.

In the source study's methods: Estimated nucleated cell counts came from reference gene primer amplification. Libraries were prepared by immunoSEQ multiplex PCR; TCRdb keeps only in-frame clonotypes and omits some of them. That table furnishes V, J and clone size, whereas the DNA furnished D and trimming. The table includes under 150,000 clones, about 85% detected once. V lost 5 bases and J 8 bases, leaving 21 bases between the germline ends. The CDR3 sequence is 15 residues long. Germline assignment: CDR1 SNHLY and CDR2 FYNNEI. This TCR came from a man aged 65 to 85 with acute or convalescent COVID-19. The chain couples TRBV2 to TRBJ1-2, with unresolved D. The sample comprised peripheral blood. The CDR3 protein is CASSTQQPTTGGYTF. The CDR3 DNA is TGTGCCAGCAGTACCCAACAGCCCACGACGGGAGGCTACACCTTC. Full variable domain (outside the CDR3, taken from reference TRBV2 and TRBJ1-2): EPEVTQTPSHQVTQMGQEVILRCVPISNHLYFYWYRQILGQKVEFLVSFYNNEISEKSEIFDDQFSVERPDGSNFTLKIRSTKLEDSAMYFCASSTQQPTTGGYTFGSGTRLTVV.